This is a list of T cell receptor beta chains from one sample in a study of cytomegalovirus exposure and HLA in healthy donors. TCRdb's copy holds only in-frame clones and misses some; the assay was immunoSEQ multiplex PCR. The sample lists about 120,000 clones, around two thirds occurring once. The sequenced material came from PBMCs. Receptors originate from a woman between 40 and 55 years old in good health and CMV-seropositive. Both conserved end residues are part of each CDR3. Fields, in order: J gene, clone size, V gene, D gene, CDR3 DNA, CDR3 protein. D genes are given only for firm matches. Not every row has a clone size; where given, it reads once, few, many or a size class.

J: TRBJ2-1; size: few; V: TRBV6-6; D: .; DNA: TGTGCCAGCAGTTATTCGGGGGTGAATGAGCAGTTCTTC; CDR3: CASSYSGVNEQFF
J: TRBJ2-1; size: .; V: TRBV5-3; D: TRBD2; DNA: TGTGCCAGAAGCTCCACTAGCGGGAGGGGGAATGAGCAGTTCTTC; CDR3: CARSSTSGRGNEQFF
J: TRBJ1-5; size: .; V: TRBV28; D: .; DNA: TGTGCCACATACAACGGACCCGGGAGTGACAATCAGCCCCAGCATTTT; CDR3: CATYNGPGSDNQPQHF
J: TRBJ2-7; size: .; V: TRBV5-4; D: TRBD1; DNA: TGTGCCAGCAGCTCCCCGGGACAGAGGAGCTCCTACGAGCAGTACTTC; CDR3: CASSSPGQRSSYEQYF
J: TRBJ2-2; size: .; V: TRBV6-5; D: .; DNA: TGTGCCAGCAGTTTCGACTTGAACACCGGGGAGCTGTTTTTT; CDR3: CASSFDLNTGELFF
J: TRBJ2-2; size: .; V: TRBV7-2; D: TRBD1; DNA: TGTGCCAGCAGCTTAGACAGGGGTTGGGGGGAGCTGTTTTTT; CDR3: CASSLDRGWGELFF
J: TRBJ1-2; size: .; V: TRBV28; D: .; DNA: TGTGCCAGCAGTTTGTGGCTTCTTAACTATGGCTACATCTTC; CDR3: CASSLWLLNYGYIF
J: TRBJ1-1; size: .; V: TRBV19; D: .; DNA: TGTGCCAGTAGTATGGGCAGGGCGAACACTGAAGCTTTCTTT; CDR3: CASSMGRANTEAFF
J: TRBJ2-5; size: few; V: TRBV5-6; D: TRBD2; DNA: TGTGCCAGCACCCGGGGGGGGGCGAGAGAGACCCAGTACTTC; CDR3: CASTRGGARETQYF
J: TRBJ1-4; size: .; V: TRBV7-9; D: TRBD1; DNA: TGTGCCAGCAGCGTTGACAGGGGAGGCGGTAATGAAAAACTGTTTTTT; CDR3: CASSVDRGGGNEKLFF
J: TRBJ2-1; size: .; V: TRBV6-1; D: .; DNA: TGTGCCAGCAGTGAAGTTGGGGGAGGCTCCTACAATGAGCAGTTCTTC; CDR3: CASSEVGGGSYNEQFF
J: TRBJ2-1; size: .; V: TRBV9; D: TRBD1; DNA: TGTGCCAGCAGCAGAACCGGGACAGGGGGCTACAATGAGCAGTTCTTC; CDR3: CASSRTGTGGYNEQFF
J: TRBJ2-7; size: few; V: TRBV4-2; D: TRBD1; DNA: TGTGCCAGCAGTCACTTGGGTTTCGGGACAGGTCTTTCCTACGAGCAGTACTTC; CDR3: CASSHLGFGTGLSYEQYF
J: TRBJ2-1; size: .; V: TRBV27; D: TRBD2; DNA: TGTGCCAGCAGTTTATCGCCCATTACCGGGACTAGGGACAATGAGCAGTTCTTC; CDR3: CASSLSPITGTRDNEQFF
J: TRBJ2-3; size: .; V: TRBV19; D: .; DNA: TGTGCCAGTAGTCTCTATTTGAAAGATACGCAGTATTTT; CDR3: CASSLYLKDTQYF
J: TRBJ2-7; size: few; V: TRBV7-9; D: .; DNA: TGTGCCAGCAGCTTAGGGGTGAGAGGCTACGAGCAGTACTTC; CDR3: CASSLGVRGYEQYF
J: TRBJ2-7; size: .; V: TRBV27; D: .; DNA: TGTGCCAGCAGTTGGACGGCAGCGGGCGAGCAGTACTTC; CDR3: CASSWTAAGEQYF
J: TRBJ2-2; size: .; V: TRBV5-4; D: TRBD2; DNA: TGTGCCAGCAGCTTGGCCAGGGAGGGCGGGGAGCTGTTTTTT; CDR3: CASSLAREGGELFF
J: TRBJ2-1; size: few; V: TRBV27; D: .; DNA: TGTGCCAGCAGCTCGGCGGGGAGAGGTTTCAATGAGCAGTTCTTC; CDR3: CASSSAGRGFNEQFF
J: TRBJ1-5; size: few; V: TRBV2; D: TRBD1; DNA: TGTGCCAGCAGTTCACAGGGGTCTATTCAGCCCCAGCATTTT; CDR3: CASSSQGSIQPQHF
J: TRBJ2-5; size: few; V: TRBV5-5; D: TRBD1; DNA: TGTGCCAGCAGCGAAAGGTTCAGCCAGGGGGTGACCCAGTACTTC; CDR3: CASSERFSQGVTQYF
J: TRBJ2-7; size: .; V: TRBV6-5; D: .; DNA: TGTGCCAGCGGGAGCCCTACCTACGAGCAGTACTTC; CDR3: CASGSPTYEQYF
J: TRBJ1-5; size: .; V: TRBV6-5; D: .; DNA: TGTGCCAGCAGTTACCCAGGGGATCAGCCCCAGCATTTT; CDR3: CASSYPGDQPQHF
J: TRBJ2-7; size: .; V: TRBV2; D: .; DNA: TGTGCCAGCAGTGGTACGTCCGAGAGGGTCGAGCAGTACTTC; CDR3: CASSGTSERVEQYF
J: TRBJ1-3; size: .; V: TRBV28; D: .; DNA: TGTGCCAGCAGCCAGGACAGTTCTTTCTCTGGAAACACCATATATTTT; CDR3: CASSQDSSFSGNTIYF
J: TRBJ1-5; size: .; V: TRBV2; D: .; DNA: TGTGCCAGCAGGACAACGGCAGGTAGCAATCAGCCCCAGCATTTT; CDR3: CASRTTAGSNQPQHF
J: TRBJ1-3; size: .; V: TRBV28; D: .; DNA: TGTGCCAGCAGTTTAGTAGACATAAACTCTGGAAACACCATATATTTT; CDR3: CASSLVDINSGNTIYF
J: TRBJ1-5; size: .; V: TRBV30; D: TRBD1; DNA: TGTGCCTGGAGTGACCGGGACAGGGGGCCTAAGCAGCCCCAGCATTTT; CDR3: CAWSDRDRGPKQPQHF
J: TRBJ1-2; size: .; V: TRBV29-1; D: .; DNA: TGCAGCGCGGTGCCGCTTAACTATGGCTACACCTTC; CDR3: CSAVPLNYGYTF
J: TRBJ2-7; size: few; V: TRBV19; D: TRBD2; DNA: TGTGCCAGTAGTCCGGGACTACCCTTCGAGCAGTACTTC; CDR3: CASSPGLPFEQYF
J: TRBJ2-5; size: .; V: TRBV12-5; D: TRBD2; DNA: TGTGCTAGTGTCCTGAGGGCTAGCGGACAAGAGACCCAGTACTTC; CDR3: CASVLRASGQETQYF
J: TRBJ1-5; size: .; V: TRBV6-5; D: .; DNA: TGTGCCAGTAGCCGAGATAGCAATCAGCCCCAGCATTTT; CDR3: CASSRDSNQPQHF
J: TRBJ2-3; size: once; V: TRBV19; D: .; DNA: TGTGCCAGTAGTATTAGTGTAAACACAGATACGCAGTATTTT; CDR3: CASSISVNTDTQYF
J: TRBJ2-1; size: .; V: TRBV28; D: TRBD2; DNA: TGTGCCAGCAGTTCGACTAGCGGGAACACCCTCAATGAGCAGTTCTTC; CDR3: CASSSTSGNTLNEQFF
J: TRBJ2-7; size: .; V: TRBV11-2; D: .; DNA: TGTGCCAGCGAGGGCGGGATCCTCTGGGAGCAGTACTTC; CDR3: CASEGGILWEQYF
J: TRBJ2-1; size: few; V: TRBV28; D: .; DNA: TGTGCCAGCAGTTCATCGGACAATTTTCGGCAGTTCTTC; CDR3: CASSSSDNFRQFF
J: TRBJ2-2; size: .; V: TRBV5-4; D: TRBD2; DNA: TGTGCCAGCAGCTTGATGATAGCGGGCCCAACCGGGGAGCTGTTTTTT; CDR3: CASSLMIAGPTGELFF
J: TRBJ2-3; size: few; V: TRBV7-6; D: .; DNA: TGTGCCAGCAGCTTAAGGTTGTCGGCGGGATACACAGATACGCAGTATTTT; CDR3: CASSLRLSAGYTDTQYF
J: TRBJ2-1; size: .; V: TRBV29-1; D: TRBD2; DNA: TGCAGCGTTGGGTCACTAGCGGGAGAGGGTAGAGCCTACAATGAGCAGTTCTTC; CDR3: CSVGSLAGEGRAYNEQFF
J: TRBJ1-2; size: few; V: TRBV7-9; D: TRBD1; DNA: TGTGCCAGCAGCCGGACAGGGGCAAGTGGCTACACCTTC; CDR3: CASSRTGASGYTF
J: TRBJ2-1; size: .; V: TRBV7-9; D: .; DNA: TGTGCCAGCAGCTTACCGGGAGCATGGGAGCAGTTCTTC; CDR3: CASSLPGAWEQFF
J: TRBJ2-1; size: .; V: TRBV7-2; D: .; DNA: TGTGCCAGCAGCTTAGGTAGGGGTTACAATGAGCAGTTCTTC; CDR3: CASSLGRGYNEQFF
J: TRBJ1-2; size: .; V: TRBV5-8; D: .; DNA: TGTGCCAGCAGCTCCGGACCCAACCAGGGGAATGGCTACACCTTC; CDR3: CASSSGPNQGNGYTF
J: TRBJ1-1; size: .; V: TRBV20-1; D: .; DNA: TGCAGACGAGGTGGCACTGAAGCTTTCTTT; CDR3: CRRGGTEAFF
J: TRBJ2-2; size: .; V: TRBV19; D: TRBD1; DNA: TGTGCCAGTAACGACAGGGAATCAGCCGGGGAGCTGTTTTTT; CDR3: CASNDRESAGELFF
J: TRBJ2-7; size: .; V: TRBV5-4; D: .; DNA: TGTGCCAGCAGTTTGGGGGGAGGCAGGGAGAAAGACGAGCAGTACTTC; CDR3: CASSLGGGREKDEQYF
J: TRBJ1-3; size: .; V: TRBV6-5; D: .; DNA: TGTGCCAGCAGGTCGGTCGGAAACACCATATATTTT; CDR3: CASRSVGNTIYF
J: TRBJ1-2; size: .; V: TRBV27; D: .; DNA: TGTGCCAGCAGTTCCCGCGGGGGTGGCTACACCTTC; CDR3: CASSSRGGGYTF
J: TRBJ2-5; size: .; V: TRBV4-1; D: TRBD2; DNA: TGCGCCAGCAGCCAAGATTCAAGACTAGCGGGATTCCGGGAGTACCAAGAGACCCAGTACTTC; CDR3: CASSQDSRLAGFREYQETQYF
J: TRBJ2-7; size: .; V: TRBV7-2; D: TRBD1; DNA: TGTGCCAGCAGCTCCTCAATTGGGGGACAGCTCTACGAGCAGTACTTC; CDR3: CASSSSIGGQLYEQYF
J: TRBJ1-3; size: few; V: TRBV4-3; D: .; DNA: TGCGCCAGCAGCCCTATTAAGGGAAACACCATATATTTT; CDR3: CASSPIKGNTIYF
J: TRBJ1-2; size: .; V: TRBV27; D: TRBD1; DNA: TGTGCCAGCGGAAGACAGGGGGCAAACTATGGCTACACCTTC; CDR3: CASGRQGANYGYTF
J: TRBJ2-3; size: .; V: TRBV7-9; D: TRBD2; DNA: TGTGCCAGCAGCTTAGGAGTAGCGGGACCCCCCGTAGATACGCAGTATTTT; CDR3: CASSLGVAGPPVDTQYF
J: TRBJ2-1; size: .; V: TRBV10-3; D: .; DNA: TGTGCCATCAGTGGGACTACCAATGAGCAGTTCTTC; CDR3: CAISGTTNEQFF
J: TRBJ2-7; size: .; V: TRBV28; D: TRBD2; DNA: TGTGCCAGCAGGGACGAGGGACTAGAGACGCACGAGCAGTACTTC; CDR3: CASRDEGLETHEQYF
J: TRBJ2-3; size: .; V: TRBV6-4; D: .; DNA: TGTGCCAGCAGTGACCCCTTTTGCGGGGGCTCAACAGATACGCAGTATTTT; CDR3: CASSDPFCGGSTDTQYF
J: TRBJ2-3; size: .; V: TRBV7-3; D: TRBD2; DNA: TGTGCCAGCAGCCCTCGACTAGCCGACACAGATACGCAGTATTTT; CDR3: CASSPRLADTDTQYF